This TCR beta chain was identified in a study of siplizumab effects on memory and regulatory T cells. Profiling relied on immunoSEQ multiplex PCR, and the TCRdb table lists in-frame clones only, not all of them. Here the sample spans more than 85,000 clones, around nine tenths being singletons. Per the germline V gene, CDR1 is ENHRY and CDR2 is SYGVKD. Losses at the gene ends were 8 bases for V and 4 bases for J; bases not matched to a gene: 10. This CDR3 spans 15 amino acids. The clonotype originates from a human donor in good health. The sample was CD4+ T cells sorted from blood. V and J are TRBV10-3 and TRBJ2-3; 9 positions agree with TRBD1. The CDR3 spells CAIRKQGALADTQYF. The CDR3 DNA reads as TGTGCCATCCGGAAACAGGGGGCGCTTGCAGATACGCAGTATTTT.